This T cell receptor (beta chain) was recovered during a study of spatial heterogeneity in lung cancer. Indicated time point: sample taken at primary tumor resection. The sequenced material consisted of unsorted whole RNA from tumor, nontumor lung or frozen PBMC. The CDR3 sequence is 12 residues long. Germline V CDR1 and CDR2: SEHNR, FQNEAQ (reference sequence). V was clipped by 2 bases and J by 6 bases, with 8 bases between them. One entry per CDR3 protein results from TCRdb running MiXCR on the 5' RACE reads. The table shows approximately 1,900 distinct CDR3 sequences, with roughly 7.7% occurring only once. This clonotype is medium-sized in the sample.

The J gene is TRBJ2-7, the V gene TRBV7-9; D remains unclear. This receptor was obtained from a male donor with early-stage non-small cell lung cancer. The sequences come from normal lung tissue next to the tumor, collected at surgery. The CDR3 reads CASSLPKGEQYF. CDR3 sequence (DNA): TGTGCCAGCAGCTTACCCAAAGGCGAGCAGTACTTC. Using reference TRBV7-9 and TRBJ2-7 for the parts outside the CDR3, the full variable domain is DTGVSQNPRHKITKRGQNVTFRCDPISEHNRLYWYRQTLGQGPEFLTYFQNEAQLEKSRLLSDRFSAERPKGSFSTLEIQRTEQGDSAMYLCASSLPKGEQYFGPGTRLTVT.